This T cell receptor beta chain came from a study of regulatory T cells in long-lasting Graves disease. Study findings and constraints: Persistent patients shared more public clonotypes (roughly 2,800) than new patients (about 1,000). It was peripheral blood alone, not thyroid tissue, that was studied.

Libraries of TCR beta came from iRepertoire HTBI primers plus Arm-PCR of CDR3 regions. In TCRdb, the multiplex PCR reads were re-called with MiXCR into one record per CDR3 protein. Of 400,000 or so distinct CDR3 sequences listed, 20% to 25% are singletons. Germline assignment: CDR1 LGHDT and CDR2 YNNKEL (reference sequence). Trimming removed 1 base at V and 4 bases at J, with 13 bases between. The CDR3 has 15 residues. This sample's time point: persistent/refractory GD, antithyroid drugs over 5 years with positive TRAb. Generation of the TCR library employed RNA extracted from PBMCs. This clonotype was seen repeatedly, ten times or more. The antigen is unknown.

This sequence joins TRBV3-1 and TRBJ2-5; tentatively, D is TRBD1 (5 bases). The receptor was derived from a female donor with Graves disease. Sample: peripheral blood mononuclear cells (PBMCs), taken when the disease was refractory, from a patient treated with antithyroid drugs. The CDR3 spells CASSQGTLARETQYF. The CDR3 DNA reads as TGTGCCAGCAGCCAAGGGACACTTGCCAGAGAGACCCAGTACTTC.